The rows below give T cell receptor beta chains drawn from one sample of a study of T cells in Graves' hyperthyroidism and ophthalmopathy. TCRdb ran MiXCR on the multiplex PCR reads and lists one entry per CDR3 protein. The table lists hundreds of thousands of distinct CDR3 sequences, less than 15% of them singletons. The sequenced sample was blood. These receptors were collected from a young woman with Graves' hyperthyroidism. CDR3s include the opening cysteine and the closing phenylalanine or tryptophan. A D gene is named only where the DNA matches it firmly. Clone size is shown for a subset of rows, as once, few, many or a class of expanded clone.

j_gene | d_gene | v_gene | abundance | CDR3aa | CDR3nt
TRBJ2-4 | TRBD1 | TRBV27 | - | CASSLQGADKNIQYF | TGTGCCAGCAGTTTACAGGGGGCCGACAAAAACATTCAGTACTTC
TRBJ1-1 | - | TRBV12-3/TRBV12-4 | - | CASRGATATNTEAFF | TGTGCCAGCAGAGGCGCCACAGCCACGAACACTGAAGCTTTCTTT
TRBJ1-1 | - | TRBV18 | - | CASSSGTRAATEAFF | TGTGCCAGCTCATCCGGGACAAGGGCGGCCACTGAAGCTTTCTTT
TRBJ1-2 | - | TRBV12-3/TRBV12-4 | - | CASSLRGVARGYTF | TGTGCCAGCAGTTTAAGGGGTGTAGCTCGTGGCTACACCTTC
TRBJ1-5 | - | TRBV7-2 | many | CASSPTQGQPQHF | TGTGCCAGCAGCCCGACTCAGGGTCAGCCCCAGCATTTT
TRBJ2-1 | - | TRBV10-3 | once | CAISESIFRSYNEQFF | TGTGCCATCAGTGAGTCAATATTCCGCTCCTACAATGAGCAGTTCTTC
TRBJ2-4 | - | TRBV18 | many | CASSPRPPEIQYF | TGTGCCAGCTCGCCCAGACCCCCAGAAATTCAGTACTTC
TRBJ1-2 | TRBD1 | TRBV3-1 | many | CASSQYRGGYGYTF | TGTGCCAGCAGCCAGTACAGGGGTGGCTATGGCTACACCTTC
TRBJ1-2 | TRBD1 | TRBV28 | many | CASRPDRMGGYTF | TGTGCCAGCAGACCGGACAGGATGGGGGGCTACACCTTC
TRBJ2-1 | - | TRBV6-1 | many | CASSSGGVARHREQFF | TGTGCCAGCAGCTCCGGTGGGGTAGCCCGTCACCGTGAGCAGTTCTTC
TRBJ2-1 | TRBD2 | TRBV25-1 | - | CASSEYIGLAGGLNEQFF | TGTGCCAGCAGTGAATATATTGGACTAGCGGGAGGCCTAAATGAGCAGTTCTTC
TRBJ2-2 | TRBD2 | TRBV12-5 | - | CASGRGLAGLEGGELFF | TGTGCTAGTGGCCGAGGACTAGCGGGCCTAGAGGGCGGGGAGCTGTTTTTT
TRBJ2-3 | TRBD2 | TRBV19 | many | CASSQLAGGMTDTQYF | TGTGCCAGTAGTCAACTAGCGGGAGGGATGACAGATACGCAGTATTTT
TRBJ1-2 | - | TRBV6-5 | - | CASSLDSRNYGYTF | TGTGCCAGCAGTCTCGACAGTAGGAACTATGGCTACACCTTC
TRBJ2-7 | TRBD1 | TRBV20-1 | many | CSAIDREKAYEQYF | TGCAGTGCTATCGACAGGGAGAAAGCCTACGAGCAGTACTTC
TRBJ1-2 | - | TRBV6-1 | - | CASTVPKGDRHTF | TGTGCCAGCACTGTCCCTAAGGGGGACCGGCACACCTTC
TRBJ1-2 | TRBD1 | TRBV6-1 | many | CASRRQGNYGYTF | TGTGCCAGCAGGAGACAGGGAAACTATGGCTACACCTTC
TRBJ2-2 | TRBD2 | TRBV9 | - | CASSQSPRGGANTGELFF | TGTGCCAGCAGCCAGTCCCCCCGGGGGGGCGCGAACACCGGGGAGCTGTTTTTT